The 8 T cell receptor beta chains given below trace back to one sample, sequenced in a study of immune evolution from preneoplasia to lung adenocarcinoma. The repertoire was sequenced with immunoSEQ multiplex PCR; TCRdb's copy has only in-frame clones and lacks some. The sample has 3,800 or so clones, over 75% seen once. Source material: FFPE adjacent normal lung tissue. These TCRs come from a person aged 60-79 years with lung adenocarcinoma.

This clone was counted once. The chain uses TRBV5-6 and TRBJ1-2; a possible D gene is TRBD1 (6 bases). V was clipped by 5 bases and J by 3 bases, with 14 bases between them. The germline CDR1 and CDR2 sequences are SGHDT and YYEEEE. This CDR3 contains 14 residues. CDR3 sequence reads: CASRLRGVDYGYTF. CDR3 in DNA: TGTGCCAGCAGGCTCAGGGGTGTCGACTATGGCTACACCTTC. Full variable domain (outside the CDR3, taken from reference TRBV5-6 and TRBJ1-2): DAGVTQSPTHLIKTRGQQVTLRCSPKSGHDTVSWYQQALGQGPQFIFQYYEEEERQRGNFPDRFSGHQFPNYSSELNVNALLLGDSALYLCASRLRGVDYGYTFGSGTRLTVV.

This clone was counted between two and nine times. The chain is built from TRBV25-1 and TRBJ1-1; D remains unclear. Germline CDR1 is MGHDK and CDR2 is SYGVNS. The V end was cut by 6 bases, the J end by 3 bases, with 8 bases between. This CDR3 region has 12 residues. The chain's CDR3 is CASRLTDTEAFF. For the CDR3, the DNA is TGTGCCAGCAGACTCACAGACACTGAAGCTTTCTTT.

The CDR3 protein is CASSLGQGHNEQFF. The CDR3, as DNA: TGTGCCAGCTCCCTGGGACAGGGTCACAATGAGCAGTTCTTC. This chain joins TRBV18 and TRBJ2-1, with TRBD1 identical over 9 bases. After removal of 6 bases from V and 5 bases from J, the junction contained 5 bases not matched to a gene. The germline gives CDR1 KGHSH, CDR2 LQKENI. The CDR3 totals 14 residues.

The rearrangement joins TRBV7-9 to TRBJ1-1; 7 bases line up with TRBD1. CDR3 length: 13 residues. Germline loops: CDR1 SEHNR, CDR2 FQNEAQ (reference sequence). With 5 bases clipped from V and 11 bases from J, the junction kept 11 bases outside the gene matches. CDR3 coding DNA: TGTGCCAGCAGCCAGACTCGACAGGGTGCCGCTTTCTTT. Amino acids: CASSQTRQGAAFF.

The rearrangement links TRBV5-4 to TRBJ2-7; D remains unclear. The CDR3 extends over 13 amino acids. The germline V gene has CDR1 SGHNT and CDR2 YYREEE (reference sequence). V was clipped by 4 bases and J by 1 base, with 9 bases between them. The CDR3 reads CASSLPHSYEQYF. DNA for the CDR3: TGTGCCAGCAGCCTACCACATTCCTACGAGCAGTACTTC. Filled out from reference TRBV5-4 and TRBJ2-7, the complete variable domain reads ETGVTQSPTHLIKTRGQQVTLRCSSQSGHNTVSWYQQALGQGPQFIFQYYREEENGRGNFPPRFSGLQFPNYSSELNVNALELDDSALYLCASSLPHSYEQYFGPGTRLTVT.

The chain combines TRBV30 with TRBJ1-3; D is undetermined. V gave up 4 bases and J gave up 3 bases, with 7 bases separating them. CDR1 is GTSNPN, CDR2 SVGIG, per germline (reference sequence). CDR3 length: 12 residues. The CDR3 coding sequence is TGTGCCTGGAAAGCGGTTGGAAACACCATATATTTT. Encoded protein: CAWKAVGNTIYF. Full variable domain (missing parts from reference TRBV30 and TRBJ1-3): SQTIHQWPATLVQPVGSPLSLECTVEGTSNPNLYWYRQAAGRGLQLLFYSVGIGQISSEVPQNLSASRPQDRQFILSSKKLLLSDSGFYLCAWKAVGNTIYFGEGSWLTVV.

The rearrangement links TRBV18 to TRBJ2-7; possible D gene TRBD1, 7 bases. This CDR3 contains 15 residues. The germline CDR1 and CDR2 sequences are KGHSH and LQKENI. The ends were cut back, 3 bases at V and 3 bases at J, with 15 bases in the middle. CDR3 region: CASSPGGGANYEQYF. The CDR3 coding sequence is TGTGCCAGCTCACCTGGAGGGGGCGCGAACTACGAGCAGTACTTC.

This clone is deemed large. The chain combines TRBV6-6 with TRBJ1-1, with D perhaps matching TRBD1 (5 bases). V lost 6 bases, J lost 11 bases, and 10 bases lay in between. The CDR3 contains 10 residues. CDR1 MNHNY and CDR2 SVGAGI come from the germline V gene (reference sequence). CDR3 nucleotide sequence: TGTGCCAGCAGGAGGGGTATGGCTTTCTTT. Its protein product is CASRRGMAFF.